These 29 T cell receptor beta chains were all obtained from the same sample, sequenced in a study of blood T cell repertoires in COVID-19 (dated by TCRdb to 2018 to 2020). Receptors were amplified or captured by the immunoSEQ multiplex PCR assay. TCRdb stores this immuneACCESS table with in-frame sequences only. Part of the clones is absent; in the studies checked, under half of the shortfall reflects unresolved V genes, and no reason is known for the rest. The sample table contains fewer than 300,000 clones; only one count was recorded for around 90% of them. Around 0.8% of the sample is taken by the ten largest. The sequenced material came from peripheral blood. These receptors were collected from a woman under 40 with acute or convalescent COVID-19.

The J gene is TRBJ2-1, the V gene TRBV29-1; TRBD2 might be the D (6 bases). The V end lost 3 bases, the J end lost 9 bases, and 12 bases lay between the germline ends. The CDR3 length is 12 residues. The germline V gene has CDR1 SQVTM and CDR2 ANQGSEA. The chain's CDR3 is CSVEEGRSEQFF. The CDR3 bases are TGCAGCGTTGAGGAGGGGCGTAGTGAGCAGTTCTTC.

The rearrangement links TRBV7-9 to TRBJ1-3; D gene ambiguous. The CDR3 covers 15 residues. Germline V gives CDR1 SEHNR, CDR2 FQNEAQ (reference sequence). V was cut by 0 bases and J by 1 base, with 7 bases left in between. DNA of the CDR3: TGTGCCAGCAGCTTAGCGACGGGGTCTGGAAACACCATATATTTT. It codes for CASSLATGSGNTIYF.

This rearrangement joins TRBV19 to TRBJ2-1, with a weak D call TRBD1 (6 bases). CDR3 length equals 14 residues. From germline, CDR1 is LNHDA and CDR2 SQIVND (reference sequence). Trimming shortened V by 6 bases and J by 7 bases, and 16 bases separated the two germline ends. The CDR3 reads CASRGNREGNEQFF. CDR3 in DNA: TGTGCCAGTAGAGGGAACAGGGAAGGGAATGAGCAGTTCTTC. Combining the CDR3 with reference TRBV19 and TRBJ2-1 gives the whole variable domain DGGITQSPKYLFRKEGQNVTLSCEQNLNHDAMYWYRQDPGQGLRLIYYSQIVNDFQKGDIAEGYSVSREKKESFPLTVTSAQKNPTAFYLCASRGNREGNEQFFGPGTRLTVL.

The genes are TRBV5-1 and TRBJ2-1, with 14 bases lining up with TRBD2. Germline CDR1 is SGHRS and CDR2 is YFSETQ. The CDR3 has 16 residues. Losses at the gene ends were 3 bases for V and 5 bases for J; bases not matched to a gene: 4. DNA for the CDR3: TGCGCCAGCAGCTCGGGACTAGCGGGAGTTAACAATGAGCAGTTCTTC. This translates into CASSSGLAGVNNEQFF.

The chain recombines TRBV11-3 with TRBJ2-2, with TRBD2 matching 14 bases. Germline CDR1 reads SGHNT; CDR2 reads YENEEA. CDR3 length: 15 residues. The ends lost 5 bases at V and 7 bases at J; junction bases unmatched: 3. In nucleotides, the CDR3 is TGTGCCAGCAGCCCGGGACTAGCGGGAGACGGGGAGCTGTTTTTT. This encodes CASSPGLAGDGELFF.

The V gene is TRBV12-3 or TRBV12-4, the J gene TRBJ2-3; D is unclear. Trimming left V 6 bases short and J 4 bases short, with 11 bases between. There are 13 residues in the CDR3. The DNA for the CDR3 is TGTGCCAGCAGCCTCTCGGTAGCAGATACGCAGTATTTT. Protein product: CASSLSVADTQYF.

The table lists this clone with a few counts. The rearrangement uses TRBV20-1 and TRBJ2-5, with 8 bases lining up with TRBD2. The germline V gene encodes CDR1 DFQATT and CDR2 SNEGSKA (reference sequence). V gave up 3 bases and J gave up 5 bases; unmatched junction bases: 11. This CDR3 contains 15 residues. The CDR3 is CSASLREGWFETQYF. The CDR3 nucleotides read TGCAGTGCTAGTCTACGGGAGGGTTGGTTTGAGACCCAGTACTTC.

The rearrangement joins TRBV6-4 to TRBJ2-3; 10 nucleotides align to TRBD2. V was pared by 2 bases and J by 7 bases, with 6 bases of the junction left unmatched. Germline V lookup: CDR1 MRHNA, CDR2 SNTAGT. The CDR3 extends over 15 amino acids. In DNA form, the CDR3 reads TGTGCCAGCAGTGACGGTAGCGGGAGGACTTATACGCAGTATTTT. It encodes CASSDGSGRTYTQYF.

The chain is built from TRBV7-8 and TRBJ2-1, with a possible D match to TRBD2 (5 bases). The V end lost 4 bases, the J end lost 0 bases, and 13 bases lay between the germline ends. CDR1 and CDR2 from the germline V gene are SGHVS and FQNEAQ. CDR3 size: 16 residues. Here the CDR3 DNA reads TGTGCCAGCAGCTACGGACCGGGGAGCTCCTACAATGAGCAGTTCTTC. Its translation is CASSYGPGSSYNEQFF. Full variable domain (rest looked up from reference TRBV7-8 and TRBJ2-1): GAGVSQSPRYKVAKRGQDVALRCDPISGHVSLFWYQQALGQGPEFLTYFQNEAQLDKSGLPSDRFFAERPEGSVSTLKIQRTQQEDSAVYLCASSYGPGSSYNEQFFGPGTRLTVL.

The chain is built from TRBV29-1 and TRBJ1-1, with D possibly being TRBD1 (6 bases). V gave up 1 base and J gave up 3 bases, with 21 bases separating them. The CDR3 loop spans 17 amino acids. The germline V gene encodes CDR1 SQVTM and CDR2 ANQGSEA. In nucleotides, the CDR3 is TGCAGCGTTGAAGGCCCTTTAACAGGGAACCAGGACACTGAAGCTTTCTTT. This encodes CSVEGPLTGNQDTEAFF.

V gene TRBV27 combines with J gene TRBJ2-6, with 8 bases fitting TRBD1. Germline lookup yields CDR1 MNHEY and CDR2 SMNVEV (reference sequence). The CDR3 sequence is 19 residues long. V shed 7 bases and J 2 bases; nucleotides not matched to a gene: 16. The CDR3 DNA reads TGTGCCAGCATTCTTTTCCCAGGACAGGGAGAAACTGGGGCCAACGTCCTGACTTTC. It codes for CASILFPGQGETGANVLTF.

This clone was detected once. V and J are TRBV29-1 and TRBJ1-6; possibly TRBD1 for D (5 bases). The CDR3 contains 13 residues. The V end was cut by 6 bases, the J end by 9 bases, with 15 bases between. Germline loops: CDR1 SQVTM, CDR2 ANQGSEA. The CDR3 sequence is CSVLTAKGSPLHF. Here the CDR3 DNA reads TGCAGCGTACTGACAGCGAAGGGTTCACCCCTCCACTTT. Full variable domain (outside the CDR3, taken from reference TRBV29-1 and TRBJ1-6): SAVISQKPSRDICQRGTSLTIQCQVDSQVTMMFWYRQQPGQSLTLIATANQGSEATYESGFVIDKFPISRPNLTFSTLTVSNMSPEDSSIYLCSVLTAKGSPLHFGNGTRLTVT.

J is TRBJ2-7 and V is TRBV2, with D hard to call. There are 14 residues in the CDR3. The germline V and J ends were trimmed by 3 bases and 4 bases, with 13 bases remaining between them. The germline V gene encodes CDR1 SNHLY and CDR2 FYNNEI. CDR3 amino acids: CASSDAITRYEQYF. The CDR3 bases are TGTGCCAGCAGTGACGCGATCACCCGGTACGAGCAGTACTTC.

V usage is TRBV13 and J usage is TRBJ2-7; the match to TRBD1 covers 9 bases. The CDR3 sequence is 15 residues long. Germline V gives CDR1 PRHDT, CDR2 FYEKMQ (reference sequence). Trimming removed 5 bases from V and 5 bases from J; junction bases left unmatched: 10. The CDR3 protein is CASSLSGTGSHEQYF. CDR3 nucleotide sequence: TGTGCCAGCAGCCTATCCGGGACAGGGAGCCACGAGCAGTACTTC. Complete variable domain (other parts from reference TRBV13 and TRBJ2-7): AAGVIQSPRHLIKEKRETATLKCYPIPRHDTVYWYQQGPGQDPQFLISFYEKMQSDKGSIPDRFSAQQFSDYHSELNMSSLELGDSALYFCASSLSGTGSHEQYFGPGTRLTVT.

The J gene is TRBJ2-2, the V gene TRBV6-2 or TRBV6-3; 7 nucleotides align to TRBD1. Germline-derived CDR1 and CDR2 are MNHEY and SVGEGT. This CDR3 is built from 16 residues. With 2 bases clipped from V and 4 bases from J, the junction kept 7 bases outside the gene matches. As DNA, the CDR3 is TGTGCCAGCAGTTACATTAGGGGGCGAGGCACCGGGGAGCTGTTTTTT. It yields the protein CASSYIRGRGTGELFF.

The chain joins TRBV4-1 to TRBJ2-1; TRBD1 matches at 7 bases. This CDR3 comprises 16 residues. The trim removed 0 bases at V and 3 bases at J, leaving 5 bases unmatched. The germline gives CDR1 MGHRA, CDR2 YSYEKL. The CDR3 region has the DNA TGCGCCAGCAGCCAAGAAACCGGGACAGTCTACAATGAGCAGTTCTTC. It codes for CASSQETGTVYNEQFF.

The chain links TRBV7-9 to TRBJ2-7; 13 bases match TRBD2. Germline V CDR1 and CDR2: SEHNR, FQNEAQ (reference sequence). After removal of 5 bases from V and 0 bases from J, the junction contained 10 bases not matched to a gene. CDR3 length equals 18 residues. CDR3 sequence (DNA): TGTGCCAGCAGCCAGCCCGGGACTAGCGGGGCGTACTCCTACGAGCAGTACTTC. Translated, it gives CASSQPGTSGAYSYEQYF.

The CDR3 bases are TGTGCCAGCAGCCCTACTGGACAGGGGATGAACACTGAAGCTTTCTTT. Translating it yields CASSPTGQGMNTEAFF. V and J are TRBV13 and TRBJ1-1, with TRBD1 matching over 9 bases. Germline CDR1 is PRHDT and CDR2 is FYEKMQ (reference sequence). The CDR3 consists of 16 residues. V lost 5 bases and J lost 0; bases outside the gene matches: 7.

The chain combines TRBV28 with TRBJ2-1, with TRBD2 matching 9 bases. The CDR3 consists of 18 residues. The ends lost 3 bases at V and 1 base at J; junction bases unmatched: 10. Germline V gene data show CDR1 as MDHEN and CDR2 as SYDVKM. CDR3 region: CASSFPPLAGLSYNEQFF. CDR3 nucleotides: TGTGCCAGCAGTTTCCCTCCGCTAGCGGGACTATCCTACAATGAGCAGTTCTTC. The full variable domain, with the rest looked up from reference TRBV28 and TRBJ2-1, is DVKVTQSSRYLVKRTGEKVFLECVQDMDHENMFWYRQDPGLGLRLIYFSYDVKMKEKGDIPEGYSVSREKKERFSLILESASTNQTSMYLCASSFPPLAGLSYNEQFFGPGTRLTVL.

The CDR3 sequence: CASSLRAGPYNEQFF. CDR3 DNA: TGTGCCAGCAGCTTACGAGCGGGGCCCTACAATGAGCAGTTCTTC. The rearrangement links TRBV7-4 to TRBJ2-1; 7 bases align to TRBD2. V lost 2 bases to trimming and J lost 2 bases; unmatched junction nucleotides: 3. This CDR3 has 15 amino acids. In germline, CDR1 is SGHVT, CDR2 SQSDAQ.

The chain couples TRBV9 to TRBJ2-7, with 9 bases identical to TRBD1. Per the germline V gene, CDR1 is SGDLS and CDR2 is YYNGEE. Trimming at V came to 3 bases and at J to 7 bases, leaving 14 bases not matched to a gene. CDR3 length: 16 residues. The CDR3 spells CASSADRDRALREQYF. Here the CDR3 DNA reads TGTGCCAGCAGCGCCGACCGGGACAGGGCCCTTCGGGAGCAGTACTTC.

The gene calls are TRBV18 and TRBJ1-1; weak D call: TRBD1 (6 bases). V was cut by 4 bases and J by 4 bases, with 13 bases left in between. This CDR3 has 14 residues. Germline assignment: CDR1 KGHSH and CDR2 LQKENI. The DNA for the CDR3 is TGTGCCAGCTCACGGACAGCATCGACCACTGAAGCTTTCTTT. Translated: CASSRTASTTEAFF.

The J gene is TRBJ2-1, the V gene TRBV19, with 10 positions matching TRBD2. The V and J ends lost 3 bases and 5 bases, in that order; junction bases with no gene match: 7. Germline CDR1 is LNHDA and CDR2 is SQIVND (reference sequence). This CDR3 has 16 residues. For the CDR3, the DNA is TGTGCCAGTAGTATCGAGGGACTAGCGCACAACAATGAGCAGTTCTTC. This codes for CASSIEGLAHNNEQFF.

The chain links TRBV7-2 to TRBJ2-7, with TRBD2 identical over 14 bases. Germline CDR1 is SGHTA and CDR2 is FQGNSA. CDR3 length: 15 amino acids. V lost 5 bases and J lost 7; bases outside the gene matches: 7. The CDR3 DNA sequence: TGTGCCAGCAGCAGACTAGCGGGAGGGCCGGGTGAGCAGTACTTC. Translating it yields CASSRLAGGPGEQYF.

This clone has only a few counts. This chain connects TRBV29-1 to TRBJ2-7; 7 bases match TRBD2. Germline-derived CDR1 and CDR2 are SQVTM and ANQGSEA. The J segment lost 0 bases and the V segment lost 7 bases, leaving 6 bases of the junction unmatched. The CDR3 length is 13 residues. The CDR3 nucleotides read TGCAGCGCCGGCGGGGACTACTCCTACGAGCAGTACTTC. It codes for CSAGGDYSYEQYF.

The V call is TRBV6-6, the J call TRBJ2-7; no clear D. Germline-derived CDR1 and CDR2 are MNHNY and SVGAGI (reference sequence). The CDR3 runs to 12 residues. Between the trimmed V and J ends, which lost 5 bases and 7 bases, there was a span of 12 bases. The CDR3 reads CASSNLGQEQYF. The CDR3 DNA is TGTGCCAGCAGTAATCTGGGCCAGGAGCAGTACTTC.

This clone was detected only once. The chain recombines TRBV6-5 with TRBJ2-5, with 9 bases matching TRBD1. There are 16 residues in the CDR3. The germline gives CDR1 MNHEY, CDR2 SVGAGI. The V and J ends lost 2 bases and 1 base, in that order; junction bases with no gene match: 5. The CDR3 region is CASSYTTGQGQETQYF. CDR3 sequence (DNA): TGTGCCAGCAGTTACACAACGGGACAGGGCCAAGAGACCCAGTACTTC.

The chain employs TRBV6-5 and TRBJ1-2; no clear D gene. Germline V gene lookup returns CDR1 MNHEY and CDR2 SVGAGI. V was trimmed by 2 bases and J by 4 bases, leaving 8 bases between them. This CDR3 has 13 amino acids. The CDR3 DNA sequence: TGTGCCAGCAGTTACACGGGAACCTATGGCTACACCTTC. Its protein product is CASSYTGTYGYTF.

This chain connects TRBV6-5 to TRBJ2-5; 7 bases align to TRBD1. The CDR3 loop spans 14 amino acids. V gave up 10 bases and J gave up 0 bases; unmatched junction bases: 8. Germline values: CDR1 MNHEY, CDR2 SVGAGI. The CDR3 loop is CAIQKDRYQETQYF. CDR3 nucleotide sequence: TGTGCCATCCAAAAGGACAGGTACCAAGAGACCCAGTACTTC.